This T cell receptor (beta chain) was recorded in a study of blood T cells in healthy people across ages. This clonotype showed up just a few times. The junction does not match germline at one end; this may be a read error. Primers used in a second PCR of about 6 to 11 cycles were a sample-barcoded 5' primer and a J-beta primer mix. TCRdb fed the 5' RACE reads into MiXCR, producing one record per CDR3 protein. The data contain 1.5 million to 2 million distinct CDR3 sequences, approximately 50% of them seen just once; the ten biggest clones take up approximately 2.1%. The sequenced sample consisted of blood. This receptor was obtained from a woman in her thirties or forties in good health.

CDR3 protein: CASSFSGGPDTQYF. CDR3 DNA sequence: TGTGCCAGCAGCTTTTCGGGGGGCCCAGATACGCAGTATTTT. The chain uses TRBV5-1 and TRBJ2-3; maybe TRBD2 (7 bases). This CDR3 spans 14 amino acids. Germline V gives CDR1 SGHRS, CDR2 YFSETQ.